The 6 T cell receptor beta chains listed next were all sequenced from one sample in a study of cytomegalovirus exposure and HLA in healthy donors (TCRdb year 2017). The library was made by the immunoSEQ multiplex PCR assay. In TCRdb, the immuneACCESS table is reduced to in-frame sequences with V and J assigned. These tables do not hold every clone; where another copy was compared, an unresolved V gene accounts for under half, and the others remain unexplained. This sample lists 200,000 to 250,000 clones; about nine tenths were detected once. The ten largest clones represent more than 1.5% of the sample. The source material was PBMCs. Source of these receptors: a woman between 18 and 29 years old in good health and CMV-seropositive.

The CDR3 region has the DNA TGTGCCAGCAGGTATATGGGACAGGGAGGTGGAGATACGCAGTATTTT. This codes for CASRYMGQGGGDTQYF. J is TRBJ2-3 and V is TRBV27, with 9 bases matching TRBD1. V lost 6 bases and J lost 5; bases outside the gene matches: 12. The CDR3 is 16 residues long. The germline V gene has CDR1 MNHEY and CDR2 SMNVEV (reference sequence).

This chain uses TRBV6-5 with TRBJ1-2; 7 bases map to TRBD1. V shed 8 bases and J 4 bases; nucleotides not matched to a gene: 10. CDR3 length equals 14 residues. Germline CDR1 reads MNHEY; CDR2 reads SVGAGI. This CDR3 is CASGPGGPIYGYTF. For the CDR3, the DNA is TGTGCCAGCGGACCAGGGGGGCCCATCTATGGCTACACCTTC.

The chain couples TRBV19 to TRBJ2-1; D is unresolved. The germline CDR1 and CDR2 sequences are LNHDA and SQIVND (reference sequence). V was trimmed by 1 base and J by 0 bases, leaving 10 bases between them. The CDR3 is 16 amino acids. The CDR3 here is CASSIGLYSSYNEQFF. DNA for the CDR3: TGTGCCAGTAGTATAGGACTTTATAGCTCCTACAATGAGCAGTTCTTC.

The V and J genes are TRBV5-4 and TRBJ1-2; 10 bases are a match to TRBD1. Germline assignment: CDR1 SGHNT and CDR2 YYREEE (reference sequence). J lost 3 bases, V lost 2 bases, and 4 bases had no gene match. The CDR3 totals 15 residues. This chain's CDR3 is CASSLPGTGDYGYTF. The CDR3 DNA is TGTGCCAGCAGCTTACCCGGGACAGGGGACTATGGCTACACCTTC.

This clone appeared a single time. The V gene is TRBV28, the J gene TRBJ1-1, with 7 bases identical to TRBD1. Germline values: CDR1 MDHEN, CDR2 SYDVKM. The CDR3 totals 14 residues. V lost 6 bases, J lost 6 bases, and 10 bases stayed unmatched. The CDR3 DNA sequence: TGTGCCAGCAGGGGTTACTCAGGGGGTTCTGAAGCTTTCTTT. This gives the protein CASRGYSGGSEAFF.

The rearrangement uses TRBV4-1 and TRBJ2-7; 9 bases match TRBD1. Germline lookup yields CDR1 MGHRA and CDR2 YSYEKL. V trimming: 2 bases; J trimming: 1 base; junction bases outside the gene matches: 6. This CDR3 contains 16 residues. The DNA of the CDR3 is TGCGCCAGCAGCCAACCCGGACAGGGGTCATCCTACGAGCAGTACTTC. Translated: CASSQPGQGSSYEQYF.